This T cell receptor (beta chain) was recorded in a study of cytomegalovirus exposure and HLA in healthy donors (dated by TCRdb to 2016 to 2017). Describing the broader study: An earlier analysis of some 550 of the donors reported more than 250 Gb of sequence data and 100 million to 130 million unique TCR beta sequences from 150 million to 200 million T cells. Roughly 310 gigabases of sequencing data and 70 million to 100 million unique TCR sequences were included in an early release covering 550 to 800 HLA-typed donors. Of the approximately 370 genotyped donors, 65% to 90% were placed in the genetic ancestry cluster associated with self-reported Caucasian donors. The study aimed to test whether cataloging public T cell receptors could reveal signatures of past pathogen exposure. The T cell repertoires of some 700 subjects were profiled by immunosequencing and related to cytomegalovirus serostatus. Besides the first cohort of about 730 subjects, a separate validation cohort made up of roughly 120 different subjects was used. To predict cytomegalovirus infection status, the study brought together high-throughput TCR immunosequencing, statistical association of individual TCRs with disease status, and machine learning. To study patterns of TCR occurrence, a later analysis re-analyzed previously published TCR beta repertoires from 666 donors and added high-resolution HLA genotyping. Rather than using new phenotypic data, the later analysis identified candidate immune exposures from TCR beta sequences and from how often those sequences occurred across donors. In an earlier analysis of about 590 of the donors, high-throughput TCR beta sequencing was used to judge whether each TCR beta V gene segment behaved as functional or pseudogenic. Donor age, sex, ethnicity and CMV serostatus were compiled together with the repertoire data. Genome-wide SNP genotypes for about 55% of the roughly 670 donors were used in a later genetic analysis, which treated that subset as a discovery cohort. All discovery cohort repertoires had been generated on a single sequencing platform. Both class I and class II loci were covered by HLA typing, at four-digit resolution. Typing coverage differed by locus: A, B, C, DRB1 and DQB1 were typed in roughly 620-630 donors, DQA1 in 522, DPA1 in approximately 600, and DPB1 in roughly 450. Roughly 5 DR-DQ haplotypes were handled as single units for association and clustering because linkage in the cohort was strong. On average, about 200,000 unique TCR beta nucleotide sequences were sequenced per donor among a few hundred genotyped donors of the cohort, with roughly 18% of those sequences being non-productive. The paper as a whole reports these results and caveats: Three of the identified cytomegalovirus-associated TCR beta chains were confirmed in vitro to be specific for cytomegalovirus antigens. Assigning TCR associations to individual alleles was difficult when HLA alleles, especially DR and DQ, strongly co-occurred. In a later genetic analysis, fewer N-insertions in productive TCRs were reported among donors in an Asian-associated ancestry cluster than the roughly 710-donor mean. V-gene and J-gene trimming of TCR beta chains was associated with a missense DCLRE1C variant in a later genetic analysis, and the association was replicated in an independent cohort. In a later analysis, 15,000 to 20,000 TCR beta sequences were associated with specific HLA alleles at a false discovery rate of 0.05. A cluster of highly shared sequence variants was judged likely to represent a technical artifact of the sequencing pipeline. Most TCR sequences were seen in very few donors, while some public TCRs were found in many individuals. The authors suggested that the approach could potentially be extended to other disease states and immunological phenotypes. Correlated functional status among segregating V segments might reflect linkage disequilibrium, but an unknown experimental factor could not be ruled out. Because counts were too low, about 15 rarely observed V segments, including chromosome 9 orphons, were left out of the earlier analysis of some 640 of the donors. Several of the top co-occurrence clusters appeared to be linked to parvovirus B19, influenza, CMV and Epstein-Barr virus, according to a later analysis. In a later analysis, HLA-associated TCR beta chains were found to be more clonally expanded and to have lower generation probabilities than equally common non-associated chains. An earlier analysis of around 540 of the donors showed that most TCR beta V segments appeared in productive rearrangements either about 87% or about 30% of the time, which broadly matched IMGT annotations. In both the original and validation cohorts, the classifier was reported to diagnose cytomegalovirus status with high specificity and sensitivity. This cohort had only TCR beta chains sequenced, and the lack of alpha or paired-chain data limited which features could be detected. Because HLA typing was unavailable for some donors at each locus, only the typed subset was used in association tests. In the study, 150 to 200 TCR beta chains were listed as associated with cytomegalovirus. In a later analysis, the rate of TCR association differed among HLA loci, with DRB1 alleles having the most associated TCRs and HLA-C alleles having the fewest. Some IMGT-functional V segments, including TRBV6-2 and TRBV6-3, could not be distinguished by the 87-base-pair reads and were therefore excluded. Roughly uniform sequencing depth across donors was assumed in presence/absence analyses, although this assumption may not hold. A later analysis found that most CMV-associated TCR beta chains appeared HLA-restricted, with HLA associations seemingly driven largely by CMV exposure. A further reported finding was that TCR beta sequences accurately predicted the HLA-A and HLA-B alleles for most subjects in the first cohort. For the cohort, immune exposure information was limited to CMV serostatus.

The cohort comprised several hundred healthy bone marrow donors. All cohort members were sampled while nominally healthy, although unrecorded immune exposures were likely present. The donor tested CMV seronegative and was one of the 352 seronegative cohort members. Every donor gave a peripheral blood sample, and the peripheral blood mononuclear cells from that sample were used for TCR beta sequencing. Genomic DNA extraction from the blood cell samples was performed with the Qiagen DNeasy Blood Extraction Kit. Remarks on this clone: Its target antigen remains unknown. Base qualities are not recorded, but no much larger clone differs from it by a single base.

CDR1 and CDR2, per the germline V gene (reference sequence), are DFQATT and SNEGSKA. From cysteine to phenylalanine, the CDR3 is 11 amino acids long. The entry retains the CDR3 DNA only, 33 bases that are in frame from base 1. V loses 6 bases of germline sequence and J loses 7 bases, and the interval between the two ends is 12 bases. The library was generated by the immunoSEQ multiplex PCR assay. For the multiplex PCR, a mixture combining 60 forward primers for TCR Vbeta segments and 13 reverse primers for TCR Jbeta segments was used. The CDR3 region of rearranged TCR beta genes was amplified from genomic DNA with a multiplex PCR assay. The Illumina HiSeq System was used to sequence the amplified TCR beta libraries as 87-base-pair reads. Turning to the authors' computational methods: A later analysis tallied roughly 78 million unique TCR beta chains across the 640 or so repertoires, and about 12 million of those chains were shared by two or more donors. To remove PCR and sequencing errors, raw reads were error-corrected and collapsed into unique sequences using a nearest-neighbor algorithm that merged closely related sequences. CDR3 sequences were aligned to IMGT reference sequences to assign V, D and J gene segments. For a sequence to be retained, a match of at least six nucleotides was required to both a V gene segment and a J gene segment. A rearrangement counted as productive if the CDR3 had no stop codons and remained in frame with V and J, and every other rearrangement counted as non-productive. CDR3 was defined according to IMGT convention as the region running from the second conserved V-encoded cysteine to the conserved J-encoded phenylalanine. In an earlier analysis of some 550 of the donors, sequences lacking an unambiguous match to a single V gene segment were excluded. An earlier analysis of a few hundred of the donors classified V segments as functional when productive rearrangements were above 56.7% and as segregating when the standard deviation between donors was above 5%. A statistical classification framework was built for diagnosing cytomegalovirus status from the catalog of TCR beta chain sequences. V and J gene assignment, in a later analysis, came from comparing TCR nucleotide sequences with IMGT/GENE-DB human TR gene sequences. A later analysis assigned CDR3 sequences and most-parsimonious VDJ recombination scenarios with the TCRdist pipeline. In a later analysis, every TCR beta chain was defined by the combination of its CDR3 amino acid sequence and its V-gene family, and reads without a unique V-gene family were dropped. A later analysis removed 500 to 650 highly shared, low-generation-probability nucleotide sequences to deal with suspected cross-contamination and a sequencing artifact. A later analysis calculated a clonal expansion index for each public chain from normalized within-repertoire ranks of inferred template counts. In a later analysis, generation probabilities were computed with a VDJ recombination model fitted to out-of-frame rearrangements, and the resulting probabilities were checked against IGoR. In a later analysis, hypergeometric tests were used to score TCR-TCR, TCR-HLA and TCR-CMV co-occurrence, with a repertoire-size bias correction applied to TCR pairs. To estimate false discovery rates, a later analysis permuted the HLA or CMV assignments 20 times. In a later analysis, co-occurring TCRs were grouped using DBSCAN, and TCRdist sequence similarity was added for clustering within HLA-allele-positive subsets. Repertoires with fewer than 30,000 or more than 120,000 public chains, plus five repertoires with anomalous nucleotide sharing, were excluded from co-occurrence clustering. TCRdb holds this immuneACCESS table with in-frame rearrangements only. Some clones are missing; in checked studies, unresolved V genes explain under half, and the rest has no known cause. From that table come the V and J calls and clone size; the DNA was used to work out D and trimming. Counted in this sample were about 120,000 clones; about four fifths of them appeared once. The ten top clones hold more than 1.5% of the sample.

The TCR sequence derives from a woman aged 18-29 years in good health and CMV-seronegative. The sequencing input was PBMCs. This sequence uses TRBV20-1 and TRBJ1-2; the D region possibly corresponds to TRBD1 (5 bases align). The CDR3 protein is CSARQLTGYTF. The base sequence is TGCAGTGCCCGACAGCTCACTGGCTACACCTTC.